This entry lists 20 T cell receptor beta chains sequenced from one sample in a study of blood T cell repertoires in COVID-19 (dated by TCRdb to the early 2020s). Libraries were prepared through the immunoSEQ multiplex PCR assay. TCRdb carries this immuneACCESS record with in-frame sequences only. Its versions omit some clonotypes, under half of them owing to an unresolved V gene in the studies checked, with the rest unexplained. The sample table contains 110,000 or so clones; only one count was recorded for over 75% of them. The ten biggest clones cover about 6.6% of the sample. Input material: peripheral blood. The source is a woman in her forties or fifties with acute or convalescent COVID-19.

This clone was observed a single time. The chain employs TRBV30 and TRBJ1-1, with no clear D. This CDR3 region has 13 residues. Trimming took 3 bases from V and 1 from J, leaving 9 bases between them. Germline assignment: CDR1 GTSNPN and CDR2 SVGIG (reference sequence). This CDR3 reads CAWSDGWNTEAFF. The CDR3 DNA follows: TGTGCCTGGAGCGACGGGTGGAACACTGAAGCTTTCTTT.

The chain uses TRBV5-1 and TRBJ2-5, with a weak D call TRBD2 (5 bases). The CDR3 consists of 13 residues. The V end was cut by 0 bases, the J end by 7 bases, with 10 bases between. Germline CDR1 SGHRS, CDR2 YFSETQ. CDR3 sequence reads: CASSLDLRGTQYF. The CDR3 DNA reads TGCGCCAGCAGCTTGGATTTACGGGGGACCCAGTACTTC.

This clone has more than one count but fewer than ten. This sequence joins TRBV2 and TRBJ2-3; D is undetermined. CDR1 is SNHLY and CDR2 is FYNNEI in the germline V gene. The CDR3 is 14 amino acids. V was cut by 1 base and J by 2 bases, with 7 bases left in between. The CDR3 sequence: CASSEDRSTDTQYF. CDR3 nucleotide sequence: TGTGCCAGCAGTGAAGACAGATCCACAGATACGCAGTATTTT.

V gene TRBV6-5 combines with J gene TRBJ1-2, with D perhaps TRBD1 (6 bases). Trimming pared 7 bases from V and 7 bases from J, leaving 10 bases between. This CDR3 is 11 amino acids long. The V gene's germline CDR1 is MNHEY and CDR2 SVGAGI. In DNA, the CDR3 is TGTGCCAGCATACCAGGGGTTGGCTACACCTTC. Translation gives CASIPGVGYTF.

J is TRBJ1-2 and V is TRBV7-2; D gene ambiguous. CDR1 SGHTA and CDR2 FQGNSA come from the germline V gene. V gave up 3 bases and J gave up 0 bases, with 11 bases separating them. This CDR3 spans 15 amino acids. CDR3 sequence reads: CASSFATGANYGYTF. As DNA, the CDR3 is TGTGCCAGCAGCTTTGCTACCGGAGCTAACTATGGCTACACCTTC. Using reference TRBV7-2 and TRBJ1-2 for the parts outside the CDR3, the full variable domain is GAGVSQSPSNKVTEKGKDVELRCDPISGHTALYWYRQSLGQGLEFLIYFQGNSAPDKSGLPSDRFSAERTGGSVSTLTIQRTQQEDSAVYLCASSFATGANYGYTFGSGTRLTVV.

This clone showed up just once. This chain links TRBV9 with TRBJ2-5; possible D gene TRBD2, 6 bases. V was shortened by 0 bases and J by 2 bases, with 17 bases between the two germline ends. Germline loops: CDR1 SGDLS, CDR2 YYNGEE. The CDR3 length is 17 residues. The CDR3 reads CASSVDKEGLMQETQYF. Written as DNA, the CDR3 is TGTGCCAGCAGCGTAGATAAGGAGGGGCTCATGCAAGAGACCCAGTACTTC.

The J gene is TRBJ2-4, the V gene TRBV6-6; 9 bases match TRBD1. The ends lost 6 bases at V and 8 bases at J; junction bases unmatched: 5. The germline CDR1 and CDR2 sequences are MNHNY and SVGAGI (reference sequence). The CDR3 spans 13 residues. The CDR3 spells CASRGQGGDIQYF. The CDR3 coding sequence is TGTGCCAGCAGGGGACAGGGAGGGGACATTCAGTACTTC.

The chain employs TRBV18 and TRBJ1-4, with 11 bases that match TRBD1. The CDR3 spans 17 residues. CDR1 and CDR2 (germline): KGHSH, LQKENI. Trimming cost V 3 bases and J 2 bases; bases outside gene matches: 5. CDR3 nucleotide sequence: TGTGCCAGCTCACCCCAGGACAGGGGGCTGACTAATGAAAAACTGTTTTTT. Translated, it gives CASSPQDRGLTNEKLFF.

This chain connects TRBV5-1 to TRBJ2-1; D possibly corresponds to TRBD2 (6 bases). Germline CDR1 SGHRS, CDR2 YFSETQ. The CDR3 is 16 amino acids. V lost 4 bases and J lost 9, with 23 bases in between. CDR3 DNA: TGCGCCAGCAGCGACGGAACTAGCCAGCTTGAGGGTGAGCAGTTCTTC. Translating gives CASSDGTSQLEGEQFF.

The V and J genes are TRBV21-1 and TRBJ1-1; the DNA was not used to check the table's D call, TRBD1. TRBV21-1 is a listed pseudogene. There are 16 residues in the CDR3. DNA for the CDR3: TGTGCCAGCAGAAGACCGGGACAGGGTGCACAAGAATCGGCTTTCTTT. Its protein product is CASRRPGQGAQESAFF.

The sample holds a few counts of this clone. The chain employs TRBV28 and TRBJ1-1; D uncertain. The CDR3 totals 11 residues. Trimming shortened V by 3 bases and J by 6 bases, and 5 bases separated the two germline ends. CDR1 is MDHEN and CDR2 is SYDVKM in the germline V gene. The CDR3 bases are TGTGCCAGCAGTTTCCTAGCTGAAGCTTTCTTT. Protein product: CASSFLAEAFF.

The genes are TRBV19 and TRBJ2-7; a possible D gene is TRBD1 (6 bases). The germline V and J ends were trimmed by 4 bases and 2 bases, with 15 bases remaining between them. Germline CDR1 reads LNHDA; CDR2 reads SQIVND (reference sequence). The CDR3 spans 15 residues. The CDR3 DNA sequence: TGTGCCAGTAGTAATGGTCCGGGACAAACCTACGAGCAGTACTTC. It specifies CASSNGPGQTYEQYF.

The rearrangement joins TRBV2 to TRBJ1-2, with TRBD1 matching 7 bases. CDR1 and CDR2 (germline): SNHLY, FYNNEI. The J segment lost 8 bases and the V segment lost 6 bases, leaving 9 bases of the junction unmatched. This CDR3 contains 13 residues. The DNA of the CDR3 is TGTGCCAGCAGCCGACAGGGAGAGGGGGGCTACACCTTC. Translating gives CASSRQGEGGYTF.

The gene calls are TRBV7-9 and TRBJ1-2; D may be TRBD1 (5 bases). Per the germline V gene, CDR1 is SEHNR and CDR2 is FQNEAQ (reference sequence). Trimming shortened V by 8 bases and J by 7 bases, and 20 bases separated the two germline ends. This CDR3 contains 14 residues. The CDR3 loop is CASLSDRNRSGYTF. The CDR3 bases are TGTGCCAGCCTGTCAGACAGAAATAGGTCTGGCTACACCTTC.

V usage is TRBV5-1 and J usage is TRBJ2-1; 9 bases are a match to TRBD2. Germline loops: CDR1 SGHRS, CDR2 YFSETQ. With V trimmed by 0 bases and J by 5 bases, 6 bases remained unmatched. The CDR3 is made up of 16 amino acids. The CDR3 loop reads CASSLGSGGYNNEQFF. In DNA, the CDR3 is TGCGCCAGCAGCTTGGGGAGCGGGGGGTATAACAATGAGCAGTTCTTC.

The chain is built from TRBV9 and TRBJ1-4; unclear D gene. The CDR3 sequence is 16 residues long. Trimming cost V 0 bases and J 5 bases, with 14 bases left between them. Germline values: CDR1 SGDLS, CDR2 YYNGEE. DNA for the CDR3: TGTGCCAGCAGCGTAGCCGGAACAACCAGGAATGAAAAACTGTTTTTT. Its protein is CASSVAGTTRNEKLFF.

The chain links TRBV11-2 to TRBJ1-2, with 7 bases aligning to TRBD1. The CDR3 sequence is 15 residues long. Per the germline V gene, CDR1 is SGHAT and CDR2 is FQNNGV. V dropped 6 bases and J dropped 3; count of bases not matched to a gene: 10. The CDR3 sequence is CASRIPGRGDYGYTF. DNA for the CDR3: TGTGCCAGCAGAATTCCGGGCAGGGGGGACTATGGCTACACCTTC.

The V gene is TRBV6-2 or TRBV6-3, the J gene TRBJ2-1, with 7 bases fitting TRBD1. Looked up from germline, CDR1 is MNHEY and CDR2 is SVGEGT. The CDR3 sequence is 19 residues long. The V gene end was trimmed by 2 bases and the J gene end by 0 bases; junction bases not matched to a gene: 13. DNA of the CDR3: TGTGCCAGCAGTTACCCGACAGGGACCGGGACCAGCTCCTACAATGAGCAGTTCTTC. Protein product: CASSYPTGTGTSSYNEQFF.

Written as DNA, the CDR3 is TGCGCCACCCCAGGGAAAGGCAGGGGGCAAGACTCACCCCTCCACTTT. This codes for CATPGKGRGQDSPLHF. The J gene is TRBJ1-6, the V gene TRBV4-1, with 8 bases aligning to TRBD1. CDR1 and CDR2 from the germline V gene are MGHRA and YSYEKL. The trim removed 10 bases at V and 10 bases at J, leaving 18 bases unmatched. The length of the CDR3 is 16 residues.

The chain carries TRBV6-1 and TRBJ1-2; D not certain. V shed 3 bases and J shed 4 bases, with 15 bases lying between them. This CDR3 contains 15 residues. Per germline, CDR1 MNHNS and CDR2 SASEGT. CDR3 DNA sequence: TGTGCCAGCAGTGAGCGCCTCCCGAGGCCCTATGGCTACACCTTC. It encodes CASSERLPRPYGYTF.